These 11 T cell receptor beta chains originate from one sample sequenced in a study of spatial heterogeneity in lung cancer. Time point meaning: sample taken at primary tumor resection. Sequencing covered unsorted whole RNA taken from tumor, nontumor lung or frozen PBMC. TCRdb processed the 5' RACE reads anew with MiXCR; each CDR3 protein has one entry. Among 2,500 to 3,500 distinct CDR3 sequences listed, roughly 40% were seen once. The sequences come from PBMCs, collected at surgery. The source is a male donor with early-stage non-small cell lung cancer.

The J gene is TRBJ1-2, the V gene TRBV6-1; a possible D gene is TRBD1 (5 bases). V lost 6 bases, J lost 4 bases, and 15 bases lay in between. CDR1 is MNHNS, CDR2 SASEGT, per germline. This CDR3 is 14 amino acids long. As DNA, the CDR3 is TGTGCCAGCAGATCATCCACGGGGGTCTATGGCTACACCTTC. Its translation is CASRSSTGVYGYTF.

The chain uses TRBV2 and TRBJ1-4; perhaps TRBD1 as D (5 bases). V lost 3 bases, J lost 10 bases, and 24 bases lay in between. The germline CDR1 and CDR2 sequences are SNHLY and FYNNEI. This CDR3 spans 17 amino acids. The CDR3 DNA is TGTGCCAGCAGTGAGGGACGGGCCAAGGGCGGACTTGTAAAACTGTTTTTT. It codes for CASSEGRAKGGLVKLFF. The entire variable domain, with the rest obtained from reference TRBV2 and TRBJ1-4, is as follows: EPEVTQTPSHQVTQMGQEVILRCVPISNHLYFYWYRQILGQKVEFLVSFYNNEISEKSEIFDDQFSVERPDGSNFTLKIRSTKLEDSAMYFCASSEGRAKGGLVKLFFGSGTQLSVL.

The V and J genes are TRBV29-1 and TRBJ2-5; D gene ambiguous. Germline CDR1 SQVTM, CDR2 ANQGSEA. The CDR3 totals 12 residues. V dropped 1 base and J dropped 3 bases, with 6 bases sitting between them. In DNA, the CDR3 is TGCAGCGTTGAAGGGCAGAAAGAGACCCAGTACTTC. It codes for CSVEGQKETQYF.

The chain couples TRBV29-1 to TRBJ2-2; no firm D call. The CDR3 is made up of 13 amino acids. In germline, CDR1 is SQVTM, CDR2 ANQGSEA. The V and J ends lost 7 bases and 3 bases respectively, with 12 bases between them. In DNA, the CDR3 is TGCAGCGCATATCGACCGGACACCGGGGAGCTGTTTTTT. Its translation: CSAYRPDTGELFF.

This clonotype was observed many times. This chain uses TRBV29-1 with TRBJ2-3, with 8 bases fitting TRBD1. CDR3 length equals 14 residues. Per germline, CDR1 SQVTM and CDR2 ANQGSEA. Trimming took 7 bases from V and 2 from J; bases not matched to a gene: 8. The CDR3 protein is CSARQGLHTDTQYF. The DNA of the CDR3 is TGCAGCGCCCGACAGGGGCTCCACACAGATACGCAGTATTTT.

This clonotype was seen only once. The gene calls are TRBV5-4 and TRBJ2-5, with 8 bases fitting TRBD2. CDR3 length equals 15 residues. Losses at the gene ends were 1 base for V and 2 bases for J; bases not matched to a gene: 4. Germline CDR1 SGHNT, CDR2 YYREEE (reference sequence). The CDR3 sequence is CASSLTSGNQETQYF. The CDR3 DNA follows: TGTGCCAGCAGCTTGACTAGCGGAAATCAAGAGACCCAGTACTTC.

The rearrangement links TRBV10-1 to TRBJ2-1; TRBD2 matches at 7 bases. The CDR3 length is 16 residues. Germline V gene data show CDR1 as WNHNN and CDR2 as SYGVQD (reference sequence). The J segment lost 0 bases and the V segment lost 0 bases, leaving 2 bases of the junction unmatched. The DNA of the CDR3 is TGCGCCAGCAGTGAGTCGTCTAGCGGCTCCTACAATGAGCAGTTCTTC. Residues: CASSESSSGSYNEQFF.

This clonotype was seen a few times. The gene calls are TRBV6-5 and TRBJ2-3, with D perhaps TRBD1 (6 bases). CDR3 length equals 15 residues. V lost 0 bases and J lost 1, with 8 bases in between. Germline CDR1 and CDR2: MNHEY and SVGAGI. The CDR3 sequence: CASSYSGHRTDTQYF. The CDR3 DNA sequence: TGTGCCAGCAGTTACTCGGGACACCGCACAGATACGCAGTATTTT.

This chain connects TRBV29-1 to TRBJ2-2; 7 positions agree with TRBD1. V was pared by 3 bases and J by 4 bases, with 5 bases of the junction left unmatched. The germline CDR1 and CDR2 sequences are SQVTM and ANQGSEA. This CDR3 has 14 amino acids. CDR3 sequence (DNA): TGCAGCGTTGAGAGACAGGGATCCACCGGGGAGCTGTTTTTT. It codes for CSVERQGSTGELFF.

This clonotype was seen a handful of times. V gene TRBV12-3 or TRBV12-4 combines with J gene TRBJ2-7; 10 nucleotides agree with TRBD1. The CDR3 has 20 amino acids. Trimming removed 6 bases from V and 4 bases from J; junction bases left unmatched: 24. Written as DNA, the CDR3 is TGTGCCAGCAGGCCCTCCTTGGGACAGGGGAAATTGGGGCGAACTTACGAGCAGTACTTC. Its translation is CASRPSLGQGKLGRTYEQYF.

This clonotype was recorded a few times. The rearrangement joins TRBV18 to TRBJ2-7; D might be TRBD1 (5 bases). Germline V gene sequence: CDR1 KGHSH, CDR2 LQKENI. The germline V and J ends were trimmed by 2 bases and 9 bases, with 17 bases remaining between them. The CDR3 runs 14 residues. As DNA, the CDR3 is TGTGCCAGCTCACCAACCGGACAAAAGCTGCGGCAGTACTTC. Translating gives CASSPTGQKLRQYF. The full variable domain, in which reference TRBV18 and TRBJ2-7 provide the parts outside the CDR3, is NAGVMQNPRHLVRRRGQEARLRCSPMKGHSHVYWYRQLPEEGLKFMVYLQKENIIDESGMPKERFSAEFPKEGPSILRIQQVVRGDSAAYFCASSPTGQKLRQYFGPGTRLTVT.